What follows describes a single T cell receptor beta chain. Its antigen is not identified. Second doses that came at about 4 or about 12 weeks were put together. The germline V and J ends were trimmed by 3 bases and 0 bases, with 12 bases remaining between them. This CDR3 comprises 16 residues. Per germline, CDR1 KGHSH and CDR2 LQKENI. The sample originates from a study of T cell responses to AZD1222 COVID-19 vaccine. The study, taken as a whole, reports: Just a handful of AZD1222 recipients were seropositive at baseline. Donors were largely white British and mainly female; clonal diversity was possibly underestimated.

Profiling relied on immunoSEQ multiplex PCR, and the TCRdb table lists in-frame clones only, not all of them. Altogether roughly 95,000 clones are present, 80% to 95% being singletons, with the ten largest covering about 3%. The TCR sequence derives from an adult who received the AZD1222 COVID-19 vaccine. The genes are TRBV18 and TRBJ1-3, with D perhaps matching TRBD1 (5 bases). The source material was peripheral blood, sampled 28 days after the second AZD1222 dose. CDR3: CASSPLQADSGNTIYF. The CDR3 nucleotides are TGTGCCAGCTCACCCCTACAGGCGGACTCTGGAAACACCATATATTTT.